The clone carrying this TCR beta chain is a singleton in its sample. Its antigen remains unknown. These data come from a study of shared clonotypes between healthy human individuals. Study-level results: Deeper or shallower sequencing was expected to change how clonotypes are shared among donors.

The sorted-subset replicate PCRs were given around 200 ng DNA, which is tens of thousands of T cell genomes. Original processing notes: Filtering differed, since immunoSEQ gave only junction sequences and no quality scores. TCRdb's table, derived via immunoSEQ multiplex PCR, lists solely in-frame clones and lacks some. Clone size and V and J calls were adopted from that table, with D and trimming inferred from the DNA. The repertoire holds roughly 2 million clones, with about 95% as singletons. The CDR3 contains 16 residues. The V end lost 2 bases, the J end lost 2 bases, and 15 bases lay between the germline ends. The germline gives CDR1 GTSNPN, CDR2 SVGIG (reference sequence).

The sample taken for sequencing was naive CD4+ T cells sorted from blood. Subset reported: CD45RA+ positively selected. J is TRBJ2-2 and V is TRBV30, with D maybe TRBD1 (5 bases). This TCR was sampled from a man between 18 and 35 years old in good health. The chain's CDR3 is CAWSTPRQRNTGELFF. CDR3 sequence (DNA): TGTGCCTGGAGTACCCCACGACAGAGAAACACCGGGGAGCTGTTTTTT.